This TCR beta chain was sequenced during a study of blood T cells in healthy people across ages. Study as a whole: Using template switching, researchers captured about one barcoded beta molecule for each two T cells. Findings and limits, study-wide: TCR beta diversity was tightly associated with the proportion of naive T cells. Versus aged donors, long-lived donors had higher diversity and more naive CD4+ cells.

Germline CDR1 is SQVTM and CDR2 is ANQGSEA. Between the trimmed V and J ends, which lost 5 bases and 4 bases, there was a span of 24 bases. The CDR3 is 16 residues long. This clonotype was observed many times. What it recognizes is unknown. Next came a second PCR, run for about 6 to 11 cycles, which used a sample-barcoded 5' primer along with a J-beta primer mix. The authors tagged each cDNA molecule using a template-switch adaptor with 12 random nucleotides. TCRdb re-called the 5' RACE reads through MiXCR, storing one row per CDR3 protein. Of about 680,000 distinct CDR3 sequences listed, around half were seen once; the top ten hold approximately 32%.

The clonotype was recovered from a woman in her sixties in good health. The sample was blood. The chain carries TRBV29-1 and TRBJ2-7, with a tentative D call TRBD1 (6 bases). The CDR3 DNA sequence: TGCAGCGTTACCCACTCCGAGGGGCTCCAGGGGTACGAGCAGTACTTC. It codes for CSVTHSEGLQGYEQYF.